This T cell receptor beta chain emerged from a study of cytomegalovirus exposure and HLA in healthy donors. The study's findings and limits: Some V segments (TRBV6-2 and TRBV6-3 among them) were excluded as indistinguishable. The study put 150 to 200 TCR beta chains on its list as cytomegalovirus-associated. Cytomegalovirus status was reportedly diagnosed by the classifier with high specificity and sensitivity.

Amplification used 60 Vbeta primers and 13 Jbeta primers. Profiled with immunoSEQ multiplex PCR; TCRdb holds only in-frame clones, not every one. The sample holds under 300,000 clones, under 80% seen once. Germline V gene data show CDR1 as SGHRS and CDR2 as YFSETQ. The J segment lost 4 bases and the V segment lost 8 bases, leaving 7 bases of the junction unmatched. There are 14 residues in the CDR3. As to this clone: Antigen: not known.

This receptor was taken from a female donor in good health and CMV-seronegative. This chain joins TRBV5-1 and TRBJ2-2, with 8 positions matching TRBD1. Sample: PBMCs. The CDR3 sequence is CASSGQGSTGELFF. For the CDR3, the DNA is TGCGCCAGTTCTGGACAGGGTTCCACCGGGGAGCTGTTTTTT.